Below are 8 T cell receptor beta chains sequenced from a single sample in a study of T cells in Graves' hyperthyroidism and ophthalmopathy. The CDR3 regions of TCR beta were amplified from RNA transcripts. Primed by the HTBI set, a first-round RT-PCR was run on the TCR CDR3. TCRdb reprocessed the multiplex PCR reads via MiXCR and lists one record per CDR3 protein. Here the sample spans about 600,000 distinct CDR3 sequences, approximately 15% being singletons. Sample: blood. The receptors here all came from a woman in her thirties or forties with Graves' ophthalmopathy.

This clonotype was counted a few times. The CDR3 DNA reads as TGTGCCAGCAGCCATGGAGACGAGCGCTCTGGCACCGGGGAGCTGTTTTTT. As protein: CASSHGDERSGTGELFF. The chain combines TRBV3-1 with TRBJ2-2; D is ambiguous. Per the germline V gene, CDR1 is LGHDT and CDR2 is YNNKEL (reference sequence). V lost 3 bases, J lost 4 bases, and 18 bases lay in between. This CDR3 contains 17 residues.

This clonotype was picked up many times. The chain is built from TRBV11-2 and TRBJ2-7, with no clear D. The CDR3 consists of 13 residues. V was trimmed by 6 bases and J by 3 bases, leaving 12 bases between them. Germline assignment: CDR1 SGHAT and CDR2 FQNNGV. CDR3 amino acids: CASSPTASYEQYF. DNA for the CDR3: TGTGCCAGCAGTCCCACCGCCAGCTACGAGCAGTACTTC.

This chain connects TRBV7-3 to TRBJ2-3; a possible D gene is TRBD2 (6 bases). The CDR3 has 14 amino acids. V was clipped by 7 bases and J by 2 bases, with 13 bases between them. In germline, CDR1 is SGHTA, CDR2 FQGTGA. The CDR3 bases are TGTGCCAGCAACCCGGGCGGGAACACAGATACGCAGTATTTT. It specifies CASNPGGNTDTQYF.

This clonotype was recorded at least ten times. V gene TRBV5-4 combines with J gene TRBJ2-3, with D perhaps matching TRBD2 (7 bases). Germline assignment: CDR1 SGHNT and CDR2 YYREEE (reference sequence). V dropped 6 bases and J dropped 6 bases, with 17 bases sitting between them. This CDR3 has 14 residues. CDR3 nucleotide sequence: TGTGCCAGCAACCCGACGGGGGGCCCTGATACGCAGTATTTT. It is translated as CASNPTGGPDTQYF.

In this sample, this clonotype turned up many times. V is TRBV11-2 and J is TRBJ1-1, with 8 bases that match TRBD1. The CDR3 is made up of 18 amino acids. Per germline, CDR1 SGHAT and CDR2 FQNNGV. Trimming removed 1 base from V and 1 base from J; junction bases left unmatched: 11. CDR3 residues: CASSLASDRGPTNTEAFF. The CDR3 DNA reads TGTGCCAGCAGCTTAGCCTCTGACAGGGGCCCTACGAACACTGAAGCTTTCTTT.

Worth noting for this clonotype: A much larger clone sits a single nucleotide away, making a read error possible. J is TRBJ1-5 and V is TRBV2; no reliable D call. This CDR3 is built from 17 residues. Germline V CDR1 and CDR2: SNHLY, FYNNEI. CDR3 coding DNA: TGTGCCGGCAGTGAAGCGAGCGGGGTATGGGGCAATCAGCCCCAGCATTTT. Its translation is CAGSEASGVWGNQPQHF.

This clonotype came up many times. The gene calls are TRBV2 and TRBJ2-5; D is perhaps TRBD1 or TRBD2 (5 bases each). The CDR3 totals 11 residues. The germline V and J ends were trimmed by 6 bases and 5 bases, with 7 bases remaining between them. Germline V gives CDR1 SNHLY, CDR2 FYNNEI. The CDR3 sequence: CASSEGETQYF. CDR3 DNA sequence: TGTGCCAGCAGCGAGGGGGAGACCCAGTACTTC.

In its sample, this clonotype was seen many times. This chain's CDR3 is CASSQGEFRTHYGYTF. Written as DNA, the CDR3 is TGTGCCAGCAGCCAAGGCGAGTTCCGGACTCACTATGGCTACACCTTC. The chain employs TRBV3-1 and TRBJ1-2; D call uncertain. The CDR3 is 16 residues long. Trimming took off 1 base at V and 3 bases at J, with 15 bases between the two ends. Germline V gives CDR1 LGHDT, CDR2 YNNKEL (reference sequence).